This is a list of T cell receptor beta chains from one sample in a study of blood T cell repertoires in COVID-19. Clones were read by immunoSEQ multiplex PCR, and TCRdb kept only the in-frame ones, dropping some. Of about 74,000 clones detected, roughly nine tenths appear once; the ten largest clones hold just over 9%. Sequenced material: peripheral blood. The receptors originated from a human donor in a cohort sampled during active COVID-19. The CDR3 runs from the conserved cysteine through the conserved F or W. A D gene is named only where the DNA matches it firmly. Clone size is shown for a subset of rows, as once, few, many or a class of expanded clone.

clone size: -
J gene: TRBJ2-2
V gene: TRBV27
D gene: -
CDR3 DNA: TGTGCCAGCAGTAACAACGGGAACCCGAACACCGGGGAGCTGTTTTTT
CDR3 protein: CASSNNGNPNTGELFF

clone size: -
J gene: TRBJ1-2
V gene: TRBV7-2
D gene: -
CDR3 DNA: TGTGCCAGCAGCTTAGCGATAACACAGTCGCTCGACTATGGCTACACCTTC
CDR3 protein: CASSLAITQSLDYGYTF

clone size: few
J gene: TRBJ2-1
V gene: TRBV7-3
D gene: -
CDR3 DNA: TGTGCCAGCAGCTCGGGACTTTACAATGAGCAGTTCTTC
CDR3 protein: CASSSGLYNEQFF

clone size: -
J gene: TRBJ2-4
V gene: TRBV6-5
D gene: -
CDR3 DNA: TGTGCCAGCAGTTACTCTAGGGCAGGAGGGAACATTCAGTACTTC
CDR3 protein: CASSYSRAGGNIQYF

clone size: -
J gene: TRBJ1-4
V gene: TRBV7-9
D gene: TRBD1
CDR3 DNA: TGTGCCAGCAGCACCCGACAGGGCAAGGAAAAACTGTTTTTT
CDR3 protein: CASSTRQGKEKLFF

clone size: -
J gene: TRBJ1-5
V gene: TRBV28
D gene: -
CDR3 DNA: TGTGCCAGCAGTTTGCAGGTTAAGTGGCCCCAGCATTTT
CDR3 protein: CASSLQVKWPQHF

clone size: -
J gene: TRBJ2-7
V gene: TRBV14
D gene: -
CDR3 DNA: TGTGCCAGCGGACGGACAGTTGGTTACTACGAGCAGTACTTC
CDR3 protein: CASGRTVGYYEQYF

clone size: -
J gene: TRBJ2-6
V gene: TRBV7-3
D gene: -
CDR3 DNA: TGTGCCAGCAGCCCACTCTCTGGGGCCAACGTCCTGACTTTC
CDR3 protein: CASSPLSGANVLTF

clone size: -
J gene: TRBJ2-3
V gene: TRBV7-9
D gene: TRBD2
CDR3 DNA: TGTGCCAGCAGCTTAGTAGCGGGACGGCAGTATTTT
CDR3 protein: CASSLVAGRQYF

clone size: -
J gene: TRBJ2-7
V gene: TRBV27
D gene: -
CDR3 DNA: TGTGCCAGCAGTTCCGGGACTCACACCTACGAGCAGTACTTC
CDR3 protein: CASSSGTHTYEQYF

clone size: -
J gene: TRBJ2-7
V gene: TRBV18
D gene: TRBD2
CDR3 DNA: TGTGCCAGCTCAACTGCCTCTCCGGGACTAGCGGGAAACGAGCAGTACTTC
CDR3 protein: CASSTASPGLAGNEQYF

clone size: once
J gene: TRBJ2-3
V gene: TRBV6-2/TRBV6-3
D gene: TRBD2
CDR3 DNA: TGTGCCAGCAGTTTGGGGGGGGGAGGCTGGTCGTATTTT
CDR3 protein: CASSLGGGGWSYF

clone size: -
J gene: TRBJ2-3
V gene: TRBV25-1
D gene: -
CDR3 DNA: TGTGCCAGCAGTGAAGCAATAGCGTTAGATACGCAGTATTTT
CDR3 protein: CASSEAIALDTQYF

clone size: once
J gene: TRBJ2-5
V gene: TRBV3-1/TRBV3-2
D gene: TRBD2
CDR3 DNA: TGTGCCAGCAGCCAAGTAGGGGCTAGCGGAGATTTGCAAGAGACCCAGTACTTC
CDR3 protein: CASSQVGASGDLQETQYF

clone size: -
J gene: TRBJ2-1
V gene: TRBV29-1
D gene: TRBD2
CDR3 DNA: TGCAGCGTTGAAAAATGGGCGGGAGTGGGGTACAATGAGCAGTTCTTC
CDR3 protein: CSVEKWAGVGYNEQFF

clone size: -
J gene: TRBJ1-6
V gene: TRBV7-3
D gene: -
CDR3 DNA: TGTGCCAGCAGCTTAACGGGACCGGGACACTATAATTCACCCCTCCACTTT
CDR3 protein: CASSLTGPGHYNSPLHF

clone size: -
J gene: TRBJ2-7
V gene: TRBV7-7
D gene: -
CDR3 DNA: TGTGCTAGCAGCTATGGGGGCTCTCTGGGGGAGCAGTACTTC
CDR3 protein: CASSYGGSLGEQYF

clone size: -
J gene: TRBJ1-1
V gene: TRBV3-1/TRBV3-2
D gene: TRBD1
CDR3 DNA: TGTGCCAGCAGACACACAGGGGTGGAAGCTTTCTTT
CDR3 protein: CASRHTGVEAFF

clone size: -
J gene: TRBJ2-1
V gene: TRBV5-5
D gene: TRBD1
CDR3 DNA: TGTGCCAGCAGCTTGGACAGGGGGTGGAATGAGCAGTTCTTC
CDR3 protein: CASSLDRGWNEQFF

clone size: -
J gene: TRBJ2-7
V gene: TRBV5-4
D gene: TRBD1
CDR3 DNA: TGTGCCAGCAGCATGGACAGGGGAACTGGCGAGCAGTACTTC
CDR3 protein: CASSMDRGTGEQYF

clone size: -
J gene: TRBJ2-3
V gene: TRBV9
D gene: -
CDR3 DNA: TGTGCCAGCAGCCCAGGGGGAGGATACACAGATACGCAGTATTTT
CDR3 protein: CASSPGGGYTDTQYF

clone size: once
J gene: TRBJ2-3
V gene: TRBV6-2/TRBV6-3
D gene: -
CDR3 DNA: TGTGCCAGCAGTCGGGACTTCACAGATACGCAGTATTTT
CDR3 protein: CASSRDFTDTQYF

clone size: -
J gene: TRBJ2-7
V gene: TRBV4-2
D gene: TRBD2
CDR3 DNA: TGTGCCAGCAGCCAAGTACTAGCGGAATCCTACGAGCAGTACTTC
CDR3 protein: CASSQVLAESYEQYF

clone size: -
J gene: TRBJ2-1
V gene: TRBV7-2
D gene: -
CDR3 DNA: TGTGCCAGCAGCTTAGTTGCGGCTGTTTACAATGAGCAGTTCTTC
CDR3 protein: CASSLVAAVYNEQFF

clone size: -
J gene: TRBJ2-5
V gene: TRBV18
D gene: TRBD1
CDR3 DNA: TGTGCCAGCTCACCAGGAGTAGGGGGCGGAGGTATTGGAGAGACCCAGTACTTC
CDR3 protein: CASSPGVGGGGIGETQYF

clone size: many
J gene: TRBJ2-7
V gene: TRBV11-2
D gene: TRBD1
CDR3 DNA: TGTGCCAGCAGCTGGGGGACAGGGAACGAGCAGTACTTC
CDR3 protein: CASSWGTGNEQYF

clone size: -
J gene: TRBJ2-7
V gene: TRBV4-3
D gene: -
CDR3 DNA: TGCGCCAGCAGCCAATGGGGGGTAGGGTACGAGCAGTACTTC
CDR3 protein: CASSQWGVGYEQYF